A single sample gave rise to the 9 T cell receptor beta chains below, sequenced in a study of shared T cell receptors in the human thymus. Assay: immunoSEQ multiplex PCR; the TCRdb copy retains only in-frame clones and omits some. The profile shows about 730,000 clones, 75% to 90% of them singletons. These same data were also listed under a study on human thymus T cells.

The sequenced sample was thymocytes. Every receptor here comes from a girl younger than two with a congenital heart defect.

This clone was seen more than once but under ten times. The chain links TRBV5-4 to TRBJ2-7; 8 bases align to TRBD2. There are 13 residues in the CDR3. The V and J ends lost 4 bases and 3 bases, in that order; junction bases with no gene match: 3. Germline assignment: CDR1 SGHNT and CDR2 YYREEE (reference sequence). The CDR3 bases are TGTGCCAGCAGCCCGGGGGGGGTCTACGAGCAGTACTTC. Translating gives CASSPGGVYEQYF.

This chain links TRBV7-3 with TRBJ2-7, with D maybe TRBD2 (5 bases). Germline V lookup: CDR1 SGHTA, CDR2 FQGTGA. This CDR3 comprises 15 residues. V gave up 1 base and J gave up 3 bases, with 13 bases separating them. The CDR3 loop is CASSLRPGRGYEQYF. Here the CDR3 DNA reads TGTGCCAGCAGCTTAAGACCCGGACGGGGCTACGAGCAGTACTTC.

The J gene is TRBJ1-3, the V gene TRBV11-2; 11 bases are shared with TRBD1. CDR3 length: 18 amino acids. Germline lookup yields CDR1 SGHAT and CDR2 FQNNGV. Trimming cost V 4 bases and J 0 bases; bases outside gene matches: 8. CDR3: CASSSGTGGSISGNTIYF. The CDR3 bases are TGTGCCAGCAGCTCCGGGACAGGGGGGAGTATCTCTGGAAACACCATATATTTT.

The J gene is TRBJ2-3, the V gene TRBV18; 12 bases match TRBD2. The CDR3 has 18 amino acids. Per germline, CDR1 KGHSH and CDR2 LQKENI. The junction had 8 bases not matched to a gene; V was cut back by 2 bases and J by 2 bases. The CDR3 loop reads CASSPSPRLAGATDTQYF. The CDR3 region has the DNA TGTGCCAGCTCACCATCCCCTAGACTAGCGGGGGCCACAGATACGCAGTATTTT.

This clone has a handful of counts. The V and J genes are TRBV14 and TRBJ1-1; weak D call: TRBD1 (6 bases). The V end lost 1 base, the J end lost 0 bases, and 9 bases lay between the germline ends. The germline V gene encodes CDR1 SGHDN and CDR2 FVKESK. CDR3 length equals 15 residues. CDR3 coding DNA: TGTGCCAGCAGCCAAGCGGGGGGCCTGAACACTGAAGCTTTCTTT. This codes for CASSQAGGLNTEAFF.

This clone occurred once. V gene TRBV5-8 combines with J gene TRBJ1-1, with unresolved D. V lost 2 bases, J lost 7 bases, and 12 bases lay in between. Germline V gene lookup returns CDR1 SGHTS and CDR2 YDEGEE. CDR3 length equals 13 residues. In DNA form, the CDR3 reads TGTGCCAGCAGCTTCGGGTCTTCCTATGAAGCTTTCTTT. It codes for CASSFGSSYEAFF.

CDR3 DNA sequence: TGTGCCAGCAGCTCCGCCGGGGGTCTCACTAATGAAAAACTGTTTTTT. Translation: CASSSAGGLTNEKLFF. This chain uses TRBV5-7 with TRBJ1-4, with a possible D match to TRBD1 (5 bases). TRBV5-7 is known as an ORF, though its function is uncertain. This CDR3 has 16 residues. V was pared by 3 bases and J by 2 bases, with 14 bases between.

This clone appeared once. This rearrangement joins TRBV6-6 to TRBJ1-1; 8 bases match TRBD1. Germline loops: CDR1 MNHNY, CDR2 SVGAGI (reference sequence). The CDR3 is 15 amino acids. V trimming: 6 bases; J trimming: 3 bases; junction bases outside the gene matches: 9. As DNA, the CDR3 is TGTGCCAGCAGCCCAATTGCAGGGGGCTACACTGAAGCTTTCTTT. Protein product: CASSPIAGGYTEAFF.

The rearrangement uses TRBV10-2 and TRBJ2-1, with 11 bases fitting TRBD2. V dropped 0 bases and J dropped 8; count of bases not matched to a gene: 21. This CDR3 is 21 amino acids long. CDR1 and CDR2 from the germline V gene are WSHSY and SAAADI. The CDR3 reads CASSESPAAVLTSGTKHEQFF. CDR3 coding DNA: TGCGCCAGCAGTGAGTCCCCGGCCGCCGTGCTGACTAGCGGGACAAAACATGAGCAGTTCTTC.